These T cell receptor beta chains were read from a single sample in a study of cytomegalovirus exposure and HLA in healthy donors. Sequencing used immunoSEQ multiplex PCR; TCRdb keeps in-frame clones, though not all of them. The data contain some 110,000 clones, roughly three fifths of them seen just once; the ten biggest clones take up 1.5%. Sequencing was carried out using PBMCs. Receptors were obtained from a man aged 18-30 years in good health and CMV-seronegative. CDR3s include the opening cysteine and the closing phenylalanine or tryptophan. A D gene is named only where the DNA matches it firmly. The size field is filled for only some rows; it gives once, few, many or a size class.

TRBD2,TRBV19,TRBJ2-7,NA,TGTGCCAGTACCCCAAGGAGCGGGGGGACATACGAGCAGTACTTC,CASTPRSGGTYEQYF
TRBD1,TRBV7-9,TRBJ1-2,NA,TGTGCCAGCAGCTTAACAGGGGTTAGCTATGGCTACACCTTC,CASSLTGVSYGYTF
TRBD1,TRBV7-8,TRBJ2-2,NA,TGTGCCAGCAGCCCAGGACAGGGGTCCACCGGGGAGCTGTTTTTT,CASSPGQGSTGELFF
TRBD1,TRBV10-1,TRBJ2-3,NA,TGCGCCAGCAGCGGACAGGGCACAGATACGCAGTATTTT,CASSGQGTDTQYF
NA,TRBV29-1,TRBJ2-7,NA,TGCAGCGTTGCCCCCAGGGCCCTATCCTACGAGCAGTACTTC,CSVAPRALSYEQYF
TRBD1,TRBV7-9,TRBJ1-4,few,TGTGCCAGCAGGTCCCAGGGGGCGCGTGAAAAACTGTTTTTT,CASRSQGAREKLFF
NA,TRBV13,TRBJ2-7,many,TGTGCCAGCAGCTTTCTATCCCGCTCCTACGAGCAGTACTTC,CASSFLSRSYEQYF
TRBD2,TRBV27,TRBJ2-3,NA,TGTGCCAGCACAGCGGGGGGCACAGATACGCAGTATTTT,CASTAGGTDTQYF
NA,TRBV7-9,TRBJ2-3,NA,TGTGCCAGCAGAAAAAGGGGAGGTACGCAGTATTTT,CASRKRGGTQYF
TRBD1,TRBV5-1,TRBJ2-7,NA,TGCGCCAGCACCCTGCGGGGACAGGGGAACGAGCAGTACTTC,CASTLRGQGNEQYF
NA,TRBV2,TRBJ1-2,NA,TGTGCCAGCACCCTCGACAGAGACTATGGCTACACCTTC,CASTLDRDYGYTF
NA,TRBV18,TRBJ2-3,NA,TGTGCCAGCTCACCAGAGGGATTGAGCACAGATACGCAGTATTTT,CASSPEGLSTDTQYF
NA,TRBV30,TRBJ1-1,NA,TGTGCCTGGAGTGTACCGCGGACTGAAGCTTTCTTT,CAWSVPRTEAFF
NA,TRBV10-3,TRBJ2-7,NA,TGTGCCATCAGTGAGTCAAAACTAGCTGTGCAGTACTTC,CAISESKLAVQYF
NA,TRBV7-7,TRBJ1-1,NA,TGTGCCAGCGGCCCAACCTCGTTAGCTTTCTTT,CASGPTSLAFF
TRBD1,TRBV6-6,TRBJ1-4,few,TGTGCCAGCAGCAACAGGGGTGGGGAAAAACTGTTTTTT,CASSNRGGEKLFF